This T cell receptor (beta chain) was profiled in a study of OX40 agonist ivuxolimab in advanced cancers. Across the whole study: Two patients with cutaneous melanoma and one with hepatocellular carcinoma, three in total, showed partial responses. Study results and limitations: At 0.1-3.0 mg/kg, partial responders had clonal expansion among the lowest observed. Expanded clones tended on average to be more numerous among CD8+ T cells than CD4+. CD4+ and CD8+ T cells in blood underwent clonal expansion by week 6 at 0.1 to 3.0 mg/kg.

The V end was cut by 3 bases, the J end by 5 bases, with 17 bases between. The CDR3 covers 16 residues. The germline gives CDR1 SGDLS, CDR2 YYNGEE. Assay: immunoSEQ multiplex PCR; the TCRdb copy retains only in-frame clones and omits some. The table shows 65,000 to 85,000 clones, with approximately 90% occurring only once. This clone was seen once. Its specificity is not known. The V call is TRBV9, the J call TRBJ2-2; D call uncertain. The sequenced sample was CD4+ or CD8+ T cells sorted from blood, obtained in a trial of the OX40 agonist ivuxolimab. The receptor's source is an adult with an advanced solid tumor such as melanoma, head and neck, liver or kidney cancer. The CDR3 loop is CASSDRRKFGTGELFF. For the CDR3, the DNA is TGTGCCAGCAGCGATCGTAGGAAGTTCGGGACCGGGGAGCTGTTTTTT. Together with reference TRBV9 and TRBJ2-2, the CDR3 gives the full variable domain: DSGVTQTPKHLITATGQRVTLRCSPRSGDLSVYWYQQSLDQGLQFLIQYYNGEERAKGNILERFSAQQFPDLHSELNLSSLELGDSALYFCASSDRRKFGTGELFFGEGSRLTVL.